Shown below are 13 T cell receptor beta chains from a single sample sequenced in a study of blood T cells in healthy people across ages. Combining a sample-barcoded 5' primer with a J-beta primer mix, a second PCR ran for roughly 7 to 12 cycles. MiXCR, applied by TCRdb to the 5' RACE reads, yields one record per CDR3 protein. The repertoire has approximately 900,000 distinct CDR3 sequences, 48% of them found once; the top ten carry about an eighth. The sample taken for sequencing was blood. The receptors stem from a man aged 30 to 39 in good health.

The V call is TRBV20-1, the J call TRBJ2-3, with TRBD2 as a possible D gene (5 bases). V was pared by 6 bases and J by 7 bases, with 14 bases between. Germline loops: CDR1 DFQATT, CDR2 SNEGSKA (reference sequence). This CDR3 is built from 12 residues. The DNA of the CDR3 is TGCAGTGCCAGCCCTGGGAGAAATACGCAGTATTTT. This codes for CSASPGRNTQYF.

This clonotype has a handful of counts. The V gene is TRBV28, the J gene TRBJ2-3; D gene uncertain. Trimming stripped 3 bases from V and 7 bases from J, with 2 bases between. The CDR3 contains 10 residues. The germline gives CDR1 MDHEN, CDR2 SYDVKM. CDR3 in DNA: TGTGCCAGCAGTTTTAATACGCAGTATTTT. Protein product: CASSFNTQYF.

The V call is TRBV4-3, the J call TRBJ2-5; 11 nucleotides match TRBD2. The J call may be wrong; the DNA end is better matched by TRBJ2-7. Germline lookup yields CDR1 LGHNA and CDR2 YSLEER. This CDR3 is 16 amino acids long. The CDR3 is CASSQAGTSGFYEQYF. In nucleotides, the CDR3 is TGCGCCAGCAGCCAGGCCGGGACTAGCGGTTTTTACGAGCAGTACTTC.

There are many counts of this clonotype. The rearrangement uses TRBV12-3 or TRBV12-4 and TRBJ2-7; 7 nucleotides match TRBD2. The J segment lost 2 bases and the V segment lost 5 bases, leaving 6 bases of the junction unmatched. The CDR3 spans 14 residues. As DNA, the CDR3 is TGTGCCAGCAGTGGGGAGGGTTTCCCCTACGAGCAGTACTTC. It is translated as CASSGEGFPYEQYF.

This clonotype showed up just a few times. V gene TRBV18 combines with J gene TRBJ2-7, with 7 bases aligning to TRBD1. The V gene's germline CDR1 is KGHSH and CDR2 LQKENI. The CDR3 covers 15 residues. V lost 0 bases and J lost 5; bases outside the gene matches: 7. The CDR3 DNA reads as TGTGCCAGCTCACCACCGGGACAGCAAGGCAACGAGCAGTACTTC. Protein sequence: CASSPPGQQGNEQYF.

The chain has TRBV20-1 and TRBJ2-3, with no clear D. V gave up 6 bases and J gave up 2 bases, with 15 bases separating them. The length of the CDR3 is 14 residues. CDR1 and CDR2 (germline): DFQATT, SNEGSKA (reference sequence). As DNA, the CDR3 is TGCAGTGCCGAGCTGGGTCTCTCCACAGATACGCAGTATTTT. Translated, it gives CSAELGLSTDTQYF.

The chain combines TRBV27 with TRBJ2-7; D unclear. The CDR3 runs to 11 residues. Germline assignment: CDR1 MNHEY and CDR2 SMNVEV (reference sequence). Trimming stripped 5 bases from V and 5 bases from J, with 7 bases between. CDR3 sequence (DNA): TGTGCCAGCAGTATAGGCCACGAGCAGTACTTC. Translated: CASSIGHEQYF.

The V and J genes are TRBV7-9 and TRBJ1-5, with D uncertain. The CDR3 consists of 16 residues. V was shortened by 5 bases and J by 4 bases, with 18 bases between the two germline ends. CDR1 SEHNR and CDR2 FQNEAQ come from the germline V gene (reference sequence). This CDR3 is CASSVGGGDANQPQHF. CDR3 DNA sequence: TGTGCCAGCAGCGTAGGAGGTGGGGATGCGAATCAGCCCCAGCATTTT.

This clonotype was counted between two and nine times. This rearrangement joins TRBV20-1 to TRBJ1-3; D ambiguous. Per germline, CDR1 DFQATT and CDR2 SNEGSKA (reference sequence). V was trimmed by 0 bases and J by 4 bases, leaving 7 bases between them. The CDR3 sequence is 13 residues long. CDR3 amino acids: CSARDANGNTIYF. In nucleotides, the CDR3 is TGCAGTGCTAGAGATGCAAACGGAAACACCATATATTTT.

This clonotype came up a few times. The chain links TRBV6-5 to TRBJ1-1; D call uncertain. This CDR3 contains 14 residues. Trimming shortened V by 2 bases and J by 6 bases, and 13 bases separated the two germline ends. Germline CDR1 is MNHEY and CDR2 is SVGAGI. CDR3 sequence: CASSYEVASAEAFF. CDR3 nucleotides: TGTGCCAGCAGTTACGAGGTGGCTAGCGCTGAAGCTTTCTTT.

This sequence joins TRBV27 and TRBJ1-1; perhaps TRBD1 as D (6 bases). Germline values: CDR1 MNHEY, CDR2 SMNVEV (reference sequence). V was trimmed by 4 bases and J by 1 base, leaving 13 bases between them. CDR3 length: 15 amino acids. CDR3 sequence (DNA): TGTGCCAGCAGTTCCGCGGGACACTCGAACACTGAAGCTTTCTTT. Translated, it gives CASSSAGHSNTEAFF.

The V gene is TRBV6-2 or TRBV6-3, the J gene TRBJ1-5, with a possible D match to TRBD1 (5 bases). The germline CDR1 and CDR2 sequences are MNHEY and SVGEGT. V lost 2 bases, J lost 6 bases, and 20 bases lay in between. This CDR3 region has 17 residues. CDR3 protein: CASSYRGEGPIFQPQHF. CDR3 DNA sequence: TGTGCCAGCAGTTACAGGGGAGAGGGGCCAATTTTTCAGCCCCAGCATTTT.

This clonotype was counted at least ten times. The V and J genes are TRBV29-1 and TRBJ2-3; 7 positions match TRBD2. The V segment lost 1 base and the J segment 3 bases; nucleotides outside the gene matches: 1. CDR3 size: 13 residues. The germline gives CDR1 SQVTM, CDR2 ANQGSEA. CDR3 DNA: TGCAGCGTTGAAGGACTAGCAACAGATACGCAGTATTTT. Its translation is CSVEGLATDTQYF.